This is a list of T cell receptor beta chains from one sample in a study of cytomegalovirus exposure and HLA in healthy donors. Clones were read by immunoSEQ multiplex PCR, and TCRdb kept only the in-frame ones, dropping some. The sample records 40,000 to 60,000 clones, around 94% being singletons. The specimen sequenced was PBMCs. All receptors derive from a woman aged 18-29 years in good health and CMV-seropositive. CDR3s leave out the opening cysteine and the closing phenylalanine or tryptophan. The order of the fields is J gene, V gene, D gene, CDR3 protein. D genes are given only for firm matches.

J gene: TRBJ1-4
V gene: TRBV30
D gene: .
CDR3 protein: AWNQQGKAEKLF

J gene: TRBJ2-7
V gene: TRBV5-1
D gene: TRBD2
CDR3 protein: ASSLGLGGRSFEQY

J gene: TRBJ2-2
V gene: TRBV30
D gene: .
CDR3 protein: AWRLEGWDTGELF

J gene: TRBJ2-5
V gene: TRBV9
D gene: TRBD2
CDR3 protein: ASSASGGGSGTQY

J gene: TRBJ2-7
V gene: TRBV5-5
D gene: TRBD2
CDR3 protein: ASSLGTSGRAYEQY

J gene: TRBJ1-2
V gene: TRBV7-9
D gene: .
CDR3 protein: ASSAVGAEGYT

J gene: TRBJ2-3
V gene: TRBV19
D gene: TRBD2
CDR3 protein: ASSMVTSGWSDTQY

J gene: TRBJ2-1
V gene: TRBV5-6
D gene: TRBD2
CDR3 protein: ASSLGPLAGVPNEQF

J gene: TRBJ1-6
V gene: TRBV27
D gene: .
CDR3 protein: ASSFSQNNSPLH

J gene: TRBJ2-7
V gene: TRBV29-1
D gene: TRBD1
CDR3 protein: SVDSGGAGYEQY

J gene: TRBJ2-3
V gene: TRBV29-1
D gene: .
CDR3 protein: SVRSTDTQY

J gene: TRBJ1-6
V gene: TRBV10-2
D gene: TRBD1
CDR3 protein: ASRVAPDRGMASYNSPLH

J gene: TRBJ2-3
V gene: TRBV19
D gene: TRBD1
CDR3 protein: ASSGTGVADTQY

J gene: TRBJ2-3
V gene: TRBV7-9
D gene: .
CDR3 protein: ASSLEGARSNTDTQY

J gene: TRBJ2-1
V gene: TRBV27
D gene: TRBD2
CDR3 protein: ASSLGLGNEQF

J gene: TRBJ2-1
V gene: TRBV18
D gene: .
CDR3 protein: ASSPGLGPDEQF

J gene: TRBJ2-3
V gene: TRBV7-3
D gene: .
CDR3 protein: ASSFKSPGLYGDTQY

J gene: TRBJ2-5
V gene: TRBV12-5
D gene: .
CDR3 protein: ASGLVPPGAETQY

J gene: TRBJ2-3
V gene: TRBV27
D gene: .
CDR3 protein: ASSPNTDTQY

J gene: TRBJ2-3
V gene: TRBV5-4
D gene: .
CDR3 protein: ASSHPGQRSGFSTDTQY

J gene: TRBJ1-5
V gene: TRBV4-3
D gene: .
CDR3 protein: ASSQDLGLSNQPQH

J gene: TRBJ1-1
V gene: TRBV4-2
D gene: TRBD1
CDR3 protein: ASTSTGQGNRGTEAF

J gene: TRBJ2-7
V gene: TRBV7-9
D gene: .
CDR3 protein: ASSPLPPTNPSYEQY

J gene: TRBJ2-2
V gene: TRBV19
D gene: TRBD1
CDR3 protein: ASSIRTGGLMNTGELF

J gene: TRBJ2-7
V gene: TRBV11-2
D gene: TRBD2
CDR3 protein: ASSPPLAGGRREQY

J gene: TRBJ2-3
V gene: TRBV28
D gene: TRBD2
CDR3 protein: ASSPLLAGDRDTQY

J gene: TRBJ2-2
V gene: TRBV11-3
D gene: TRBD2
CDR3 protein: ASSWTSGSPGAGELF

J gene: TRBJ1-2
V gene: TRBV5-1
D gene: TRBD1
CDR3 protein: ASSLATGGAYGYT

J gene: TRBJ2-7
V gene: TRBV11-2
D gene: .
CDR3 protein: ASSLVGGTGFYEQY

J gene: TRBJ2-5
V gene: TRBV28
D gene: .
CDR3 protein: ASSLTGRYQETQY

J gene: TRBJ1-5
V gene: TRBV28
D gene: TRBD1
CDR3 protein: ASSTTGTGTNQPQH

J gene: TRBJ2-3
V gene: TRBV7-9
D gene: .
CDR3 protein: ASSLDAPFDGTDTQY

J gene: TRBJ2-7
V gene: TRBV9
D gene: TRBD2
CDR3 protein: ASSVGLAGAHEQY

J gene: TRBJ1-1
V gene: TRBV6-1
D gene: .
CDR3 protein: ASSEWGRVDTEAF

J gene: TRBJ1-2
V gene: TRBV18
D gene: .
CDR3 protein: ASSPQGAQRANYGYT